The next 3 T cell receptor beta chains were all read from a single sample in a study of beta chain features in type 1 diabetes. Whole-study findings and limits: Type 1 diabetes patients had moderately but significantly shorter TCRB CDR3s in all four CD4+ subsets.

Expressed TCRB transcripts were sequenced because the entire RNA isolate underwent reverse transcription. Method: immunoSEQ multiplex PCR; TCRdb's copy keeps in-frame clones and lacks some. The data contain approximately 600,000 clones, 9.5% to 15% of them seen just once; the ten biggest clones take up more than 0.1%. No antigen has been identified for these receptors. The sample taken for sequencing was naive CD4+ T cells from blood. The receptors shown here come from a man younger than 45 with type 1 diabetes.

The V gene is TRBV19, the J gene TRBJ2-5; TRBD2 aligns across 12 bases. CDR3 size: 15 residues. The V segment lost 8 bases and the J segment 4 bases; nucleotides outside the gene matches: 8. Germline CDR1 LNHDA, CDR2 SQIVND (reference sequence). CDR3 in amino acids: CASQTSGGPGETQYF. As DNA, the CDR3 is TGTGCCAGTCAGACTAGCGGGGGCCCCGGAGAGACCCAGTACTTC.

This chain joins TRBV6-1 and TRBJ1-2; D gene unclear. Germline V gene sequence: CDR1 MNHNS, CDR2 SASEGT. The V end lost 3 bases, the J end lost 4 bases, and 12 bases lay between the germline ends. The CDR3 covers 14 residues. CDR3 region: CASSESHRIYGYTF. CDR3 in DNA: TGTGCCAGCAGTGAGAGCCATCGAATCTATGGCTACACCTTC.

This clone was counted between two and nine times. The chain links TRBV21-1 to TRBJ1-1. TRBV21-1 is a pseudogene segment. The CDR3 is 11 residues long. CDR3 residues: CASSRCAEAFF. The DNA for the CDR3 is TGTGCCAGCAGCCGATGCGCTGAAGCTTTCTTT.